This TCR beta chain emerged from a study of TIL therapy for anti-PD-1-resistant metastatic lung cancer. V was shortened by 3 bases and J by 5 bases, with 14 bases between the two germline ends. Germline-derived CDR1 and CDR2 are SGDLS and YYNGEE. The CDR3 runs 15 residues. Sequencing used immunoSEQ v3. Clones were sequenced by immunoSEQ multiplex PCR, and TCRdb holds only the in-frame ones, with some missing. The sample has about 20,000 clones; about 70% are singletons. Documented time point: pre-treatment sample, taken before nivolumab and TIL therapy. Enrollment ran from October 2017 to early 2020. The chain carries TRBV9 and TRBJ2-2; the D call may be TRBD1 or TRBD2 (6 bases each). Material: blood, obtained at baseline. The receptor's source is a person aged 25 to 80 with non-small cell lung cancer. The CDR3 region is CASSASGQGTGELFF. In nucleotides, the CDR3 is TGTGCCAGCAGCGCGAGCGGGCAGGGGACCGGGGAGCTGTTTTTT.